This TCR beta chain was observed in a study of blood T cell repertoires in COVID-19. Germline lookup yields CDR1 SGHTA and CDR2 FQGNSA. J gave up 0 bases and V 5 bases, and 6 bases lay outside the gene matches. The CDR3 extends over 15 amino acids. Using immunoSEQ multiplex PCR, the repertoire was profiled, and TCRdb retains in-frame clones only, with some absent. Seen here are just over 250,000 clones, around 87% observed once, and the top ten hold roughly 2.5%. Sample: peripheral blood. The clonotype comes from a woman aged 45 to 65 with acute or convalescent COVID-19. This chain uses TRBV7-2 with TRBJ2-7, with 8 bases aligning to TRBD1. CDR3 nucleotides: TGTGCCAGCAGCCCGCGGACAGGGAGCTCCTACGAGCAGTACTTC. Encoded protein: CASSPRTGSSYEQYF.